This T cell receptor beta chain originates from a study of blood T cell repertoires in COVID-19 (dated by TCRdb to between 2020 and 2021). Regarding the complete study: Collaborator samples came from the United States, Italy and Spain and covered acute and convalescent phases of COVID-19. The prospective study material was composed of cDNA or gDNA derived from T cells, B-cell-depleted T cells, or PBMCs. The repertoires were released in a freely available public database meant as a resource for research on the immune response to SARS-CoV-2. Nearly every sample came with metadata listing a de-identified subject ID, COVID-19 status, age in years and sex. Deeply sampled blood TCRbeta repertoires from subjects exposed to, actively infected with, or recovered from COVID-19 were included in the dataset. The samples were drawn from the first 160 participants of the ongoing ImmuneRACE study and from more than 1,000 subjects provided by 6 global collaborators. Where available, HLA class I and class II types were taken from metadata supplied by the sample provider and were not determined by assay-based typing. On the study overall, not on this receptor specifically: The quantity of clinical and demographic metadata differed by source and by participant and was supplied without curation.

TCRbeta CDR3 regions were amplified from genomic DNA using the immunoSEQ Assay, a bias-controlled multiplex PCR. In the paper's pipeline: Nucleated cell counts per sample were estimated from amplification of reference gene primers within the assay. Sequence reads were collapsed and filtered to measure the absolute abundance of every unique TCRbeta CDR3 rearrangement. For each sample, productive Simpson clonality was calculated by taking the square root of Simpson's diversity index across productive rearrangements. Sourced from immuneACCESS, this table was stored by TCRdb with only in-frame sequences that have V and J called. A share of the clones is absent; for the studies checked, an unresolved V gene accounts for under half, and the remainder has no known explanation. That table supplies the V and J calls and clone size; D and trimming were determined from the DNA. A total of 150,000 to 200,000 clones appear in this sample, around 90% of them only once. 0.53% of the sample comes from the top ten.

Note on this clone: Its binding antigen is unknown. No clone much larger than this one lies a single base away; base qualities are absent.

CDR1 and CDR2, per the germline V gene, are MNHEY and SVGEGT. V lost 2 bases and J lost 8 bases; the stretch between them is 12 bases long. Reading from cysteine to phenylalanine, the CDR3 counts 14 amino acids. CDR3 DNA only is kept here, 42 bases in frame from base 1. Whole blood was collected in K2EDTA tubes by collaborating institutions according to the institutions' own protocols. For TCRbeta analysis, collaborator samples were shipped as frozen whole blood, as isolated PBMCs, or as DNA extracted from either sample type. The clonotype was recovered from a man between 45 and 60 years old with acute or convalescent COVID-19. The sequenced material came from peripheral blood. The rearrangement joined TRBV6-2 or TRBV6-3 to TRBJ1-4; TRBD1 is a weak D gene call, 6 bases matching. The CDR3 reads CASSYPPGEEKLFF. Read as DNA, the sequence is TGTGCCAGCAGTTACCCGCCAGGGGAAGAAAAACTGTTTTTT.